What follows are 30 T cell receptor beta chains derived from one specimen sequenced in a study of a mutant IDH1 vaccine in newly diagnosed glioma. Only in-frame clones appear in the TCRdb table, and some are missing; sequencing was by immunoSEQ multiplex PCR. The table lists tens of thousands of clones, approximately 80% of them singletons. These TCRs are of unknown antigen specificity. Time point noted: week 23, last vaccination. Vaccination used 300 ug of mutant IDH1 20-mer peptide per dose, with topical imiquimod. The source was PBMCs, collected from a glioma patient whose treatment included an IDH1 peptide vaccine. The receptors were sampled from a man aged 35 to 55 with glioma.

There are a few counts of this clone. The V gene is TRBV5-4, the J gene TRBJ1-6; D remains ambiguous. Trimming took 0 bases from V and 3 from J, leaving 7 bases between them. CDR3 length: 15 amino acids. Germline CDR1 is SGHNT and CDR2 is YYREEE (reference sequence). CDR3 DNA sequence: TGTGCCAGCAGCTTGGCCGCGGTCTATAATTCACCCCTCCACTTT. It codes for CASSLAAVYNSPLHF.

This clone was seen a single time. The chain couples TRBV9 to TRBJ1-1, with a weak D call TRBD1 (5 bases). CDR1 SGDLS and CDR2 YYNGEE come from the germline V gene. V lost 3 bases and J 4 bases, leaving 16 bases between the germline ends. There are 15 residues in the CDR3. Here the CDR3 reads CASSALSERGTEAFF. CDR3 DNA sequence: TGTGCCAGCAGCGCCTTGTCTGAGAGGGGCACTGAAGCTTTCTTT.

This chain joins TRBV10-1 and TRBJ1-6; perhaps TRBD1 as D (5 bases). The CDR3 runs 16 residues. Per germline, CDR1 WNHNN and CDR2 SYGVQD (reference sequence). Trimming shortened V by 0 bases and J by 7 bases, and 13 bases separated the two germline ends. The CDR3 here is CASSESVGEGNSPLHF. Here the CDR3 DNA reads TGCGCCAGCAGTGAGTCGGTAGGGGAGGGGAATTCACCCCTCCACTTT.

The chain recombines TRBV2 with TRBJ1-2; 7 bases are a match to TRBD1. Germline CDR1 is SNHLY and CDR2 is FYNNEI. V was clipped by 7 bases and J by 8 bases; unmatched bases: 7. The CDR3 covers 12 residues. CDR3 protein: CASMTTGPGYTF. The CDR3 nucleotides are TGTGCCAGCATGACGACAGGGCCGGGCTACACCTTC.

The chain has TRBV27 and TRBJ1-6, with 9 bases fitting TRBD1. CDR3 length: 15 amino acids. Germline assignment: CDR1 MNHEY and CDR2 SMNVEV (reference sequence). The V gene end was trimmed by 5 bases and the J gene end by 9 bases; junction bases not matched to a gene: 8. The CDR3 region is CASSLLTGGASPLHF. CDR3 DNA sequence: TGTGCCAGCAGTCTGTTGACAGGGGGAGCTTCACCCCTCCACTTT.

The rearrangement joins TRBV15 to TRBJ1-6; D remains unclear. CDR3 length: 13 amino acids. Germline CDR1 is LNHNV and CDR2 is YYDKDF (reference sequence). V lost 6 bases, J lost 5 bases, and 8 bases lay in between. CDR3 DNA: TGTGCCACCAGTATTCAAAATAATTCACCCCTCCACTTT. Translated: CATSIQNNSPLHF.

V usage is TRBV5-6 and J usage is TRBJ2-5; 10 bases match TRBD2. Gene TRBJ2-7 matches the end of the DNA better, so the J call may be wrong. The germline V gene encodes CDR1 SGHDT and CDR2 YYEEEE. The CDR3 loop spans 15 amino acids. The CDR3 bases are TGTGCCAGCAGCCTTAGGACTAGCGGTCCCTACGAGCAGTACTTC. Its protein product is CASSLRTSGPYEQYF.

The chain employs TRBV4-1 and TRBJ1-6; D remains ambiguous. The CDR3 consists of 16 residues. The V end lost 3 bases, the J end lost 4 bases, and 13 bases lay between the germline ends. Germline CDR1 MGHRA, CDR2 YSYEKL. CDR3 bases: TGCGCCAGCAGCCAGATTTCGGGAATATATAATTCACCCCTCCACTTT. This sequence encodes CASSQISGIYNSPLHF.

The CDR3 bases are TGTGCCATCAGCCGACAGGGCGCCGGAGATGAAGCTTTCTTT. Translation gives CAISRQGAGDEAFF. The genes are TRBV10-3 and TRBJ1-1; 7 nucleotides match TRBD1. The germline gives CDR1 ENHRY, CDR2 SYGVKD. With V trimmed by 6 bases and J by 7 bases, 11 bases remained unmatched. CDR3 size: 14 residues.

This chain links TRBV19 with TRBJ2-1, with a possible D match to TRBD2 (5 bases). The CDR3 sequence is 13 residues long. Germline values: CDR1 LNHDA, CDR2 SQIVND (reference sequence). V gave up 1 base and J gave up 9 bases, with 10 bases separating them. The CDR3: CASSIGPGTEQFF. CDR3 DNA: TGTGCCAGTAGTATAGGCCCGGGAACTGAGCAGTTCTTC.

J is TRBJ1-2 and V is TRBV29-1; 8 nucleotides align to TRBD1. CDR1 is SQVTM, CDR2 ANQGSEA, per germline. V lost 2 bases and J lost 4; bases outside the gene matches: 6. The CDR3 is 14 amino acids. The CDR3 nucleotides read TGCAGCGTTGAATTACCAGGGGGCAGCTATGGCTACACCTTC. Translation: CSVELPGGSYGYTF.

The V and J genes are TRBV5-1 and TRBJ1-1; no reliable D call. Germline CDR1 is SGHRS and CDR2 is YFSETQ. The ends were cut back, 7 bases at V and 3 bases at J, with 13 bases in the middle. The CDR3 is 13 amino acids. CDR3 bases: TGCGCCAGCGGCCCGTCGGAGTACACTGAAGCTTTCTTT. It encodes CASGPSEYTEAFF. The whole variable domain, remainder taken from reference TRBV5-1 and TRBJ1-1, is KAGVTQTPRYLIKTRGQQVTLSCSPISGHRSVSWYQQTPGQGLQFLFEYFSETQRNKGNFPGRFSGRQFSNSRSEMNVSTLELGDSALYLCASGPSEYTEAFFGQGTRLTVV.

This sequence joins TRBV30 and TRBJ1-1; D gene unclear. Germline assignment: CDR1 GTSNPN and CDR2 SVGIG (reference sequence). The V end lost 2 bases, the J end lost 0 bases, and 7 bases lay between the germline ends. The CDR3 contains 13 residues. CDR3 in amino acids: CAWSPLLNTEAFF. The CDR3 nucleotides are TGTGCCTGGAGTCCCCTACTGAACACTGAAGCTTTCTTT.

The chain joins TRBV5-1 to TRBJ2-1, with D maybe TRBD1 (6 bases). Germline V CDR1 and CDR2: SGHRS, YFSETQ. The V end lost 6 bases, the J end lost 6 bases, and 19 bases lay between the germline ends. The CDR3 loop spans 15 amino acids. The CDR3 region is CASTNSPQGGNEQFF. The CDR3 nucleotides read TGCGCCAGCACCAACTCCCCACAAGGGGGCAATGAGCAGTTCTTC.

CDR3 residues: CSVGGTSVTVEQYF. In DNA, the CDR3 is TGCAGCGTTGGCGGGACTAGCGTGACTGTAGAGCAGTACTTC. The chain combines TRBV29-1 with TRBJ2-7, with TRBD2 matching over 10 bases. Per germline, CDR1 SQVTM and CDR2 ANQGSEA. The CDR3 has 14 residues. The ends lost 4 bases at V and 7 bases at J; junction bases unmatched: 10.

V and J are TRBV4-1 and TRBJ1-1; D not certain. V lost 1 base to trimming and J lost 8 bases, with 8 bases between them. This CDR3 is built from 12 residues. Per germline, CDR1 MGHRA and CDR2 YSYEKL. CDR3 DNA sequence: TGCGCCAGCAGCCAAGGTTTGGGGGAAGCTTTCTTT. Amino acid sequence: CASSQGLGEAFF.

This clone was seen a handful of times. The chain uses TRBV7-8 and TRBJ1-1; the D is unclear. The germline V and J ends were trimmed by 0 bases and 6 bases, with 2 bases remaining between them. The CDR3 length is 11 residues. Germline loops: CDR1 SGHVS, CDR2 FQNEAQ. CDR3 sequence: CASSLAAEAFF. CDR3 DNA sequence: TGTGCCAGCAGCTTAGCAGCTGAAGCTTTCTTT.

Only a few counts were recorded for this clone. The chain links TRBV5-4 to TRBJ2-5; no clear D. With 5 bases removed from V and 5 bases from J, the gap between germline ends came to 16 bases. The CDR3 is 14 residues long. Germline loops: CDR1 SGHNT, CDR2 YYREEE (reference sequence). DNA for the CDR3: TGTGCCAGCAGTCTTCCAGGCCCAAGGGAGACCCAGTACTTC. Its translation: CASSLPGPRETQYF.

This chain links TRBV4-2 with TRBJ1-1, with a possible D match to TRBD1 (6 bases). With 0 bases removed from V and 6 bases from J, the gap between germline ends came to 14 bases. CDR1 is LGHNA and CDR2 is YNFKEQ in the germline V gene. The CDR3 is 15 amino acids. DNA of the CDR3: TGTGCCAGCAGCCAAGAAGGCAGGGGAATTGCTGAAGCTTTCTTT. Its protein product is CASSQEGRGIAEAFF.

The CDR3 here is CASSHYSGGAGNEQFF. The CDR3 DNA sequence: TGTGCCAGCAGCCATTATAGCGGGGGGGCCGGCAATGAGCAGTTCTTC. This chain uses TRBV14 with TRBJ2-1, with 11 bases that match TRBD2. CDR1 and CDR2 from the germline V gene are SGHDN and FVKESK. J was trimmed by 6 bases and V by 3 bases; bases with no gene match: 7. CDR3 length equals 16 residues. Full variable domain (remainder filled in from reference TRBV14 and TRBJ2-1): EAGVTQFPSHSVIEKGQTVTLRCDPISGHDNLYWYRRVMGKEIKFLLHFVKESKQDESGMPNNRFLAERTGGTYSTLKVQPAELEDSGVYFCASSHYSGGAGNEQFFGPGTRLTVL.

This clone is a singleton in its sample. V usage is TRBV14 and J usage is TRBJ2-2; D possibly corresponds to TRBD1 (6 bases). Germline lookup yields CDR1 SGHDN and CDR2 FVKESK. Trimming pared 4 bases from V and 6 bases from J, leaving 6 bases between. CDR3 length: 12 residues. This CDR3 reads CASSRQAGELFF. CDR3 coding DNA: TGTGCCAGCAGCCGACAGGCCGGGGAGCTGTTTTTT.

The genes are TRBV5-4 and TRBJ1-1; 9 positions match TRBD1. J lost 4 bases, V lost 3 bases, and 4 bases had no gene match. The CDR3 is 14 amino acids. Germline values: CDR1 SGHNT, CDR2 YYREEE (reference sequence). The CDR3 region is CASSSGQGTTEAFF. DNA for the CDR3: TGTGCCAGCAGCTCGGGACAGGGTACCACTGAAGCTTTCTTT.

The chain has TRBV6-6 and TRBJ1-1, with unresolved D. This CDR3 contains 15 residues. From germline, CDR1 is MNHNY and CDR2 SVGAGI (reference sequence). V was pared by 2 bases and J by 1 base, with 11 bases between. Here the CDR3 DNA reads TGTGCCAGCAGTTACGTCGGATCGAAGAACACTGAAGCTTTCTTT. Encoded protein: CASSYVGSKNTEAFF.

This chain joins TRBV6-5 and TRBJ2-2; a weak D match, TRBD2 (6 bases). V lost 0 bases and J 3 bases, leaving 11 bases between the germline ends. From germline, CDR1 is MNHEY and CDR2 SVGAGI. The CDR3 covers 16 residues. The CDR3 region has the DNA TGTGCCAGCAGTTACTCTGGGTCTAGCGACACCGGGGAGCTGTTTTTT. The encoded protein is CASSYSGSSDTGELFF.

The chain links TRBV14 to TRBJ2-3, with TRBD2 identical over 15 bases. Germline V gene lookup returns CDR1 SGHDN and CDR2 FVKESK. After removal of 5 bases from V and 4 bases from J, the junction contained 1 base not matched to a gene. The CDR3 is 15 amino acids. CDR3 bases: TGTGCCAGCAGCAGGACTAGCGGGGGGGCAGATACGCAGTATTTT. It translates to CASSRTSGGADTQYF.

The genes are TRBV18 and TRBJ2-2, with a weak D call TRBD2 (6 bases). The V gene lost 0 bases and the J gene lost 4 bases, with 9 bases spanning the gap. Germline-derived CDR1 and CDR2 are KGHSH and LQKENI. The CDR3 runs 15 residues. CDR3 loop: CASSPPRDLTGELFF. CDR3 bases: TGTGCCAGCTCACCACCGCGGGACCTCACCGGGGAGCTGTTTTTT.

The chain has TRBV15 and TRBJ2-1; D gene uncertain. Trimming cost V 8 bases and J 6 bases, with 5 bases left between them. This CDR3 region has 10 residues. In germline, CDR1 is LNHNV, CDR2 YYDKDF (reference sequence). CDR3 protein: CATGLNEQFF. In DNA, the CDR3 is TGTGCCACCGGTCTCAATGAGCAGTTCTTC.

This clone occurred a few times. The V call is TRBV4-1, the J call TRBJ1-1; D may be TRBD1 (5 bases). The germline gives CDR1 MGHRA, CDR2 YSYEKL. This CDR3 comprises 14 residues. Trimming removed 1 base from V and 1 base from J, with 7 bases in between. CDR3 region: CASSQVGTNTEAFF. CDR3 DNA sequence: TGCGCCAGCAGCCAAGTTGGGACGAACACTGAAGCTTTCTTT.

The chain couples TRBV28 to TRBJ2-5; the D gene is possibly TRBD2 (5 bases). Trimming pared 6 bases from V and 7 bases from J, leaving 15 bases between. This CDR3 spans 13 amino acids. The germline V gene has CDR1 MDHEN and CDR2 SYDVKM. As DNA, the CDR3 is TGTGCCAGCAGACCCCGGGGAATCGGGACCCAGTACTTC. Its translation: CASRPRGIGTQYF.

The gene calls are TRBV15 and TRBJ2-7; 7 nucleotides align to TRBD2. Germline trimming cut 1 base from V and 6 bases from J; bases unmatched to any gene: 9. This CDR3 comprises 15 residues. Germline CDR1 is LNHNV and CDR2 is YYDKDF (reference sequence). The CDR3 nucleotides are TGTGCCACCAGCAGAGGAGGCAGGGAGGGGAGCGAGCAGTACTTC. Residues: CATSRGGREGSEQYF.